This T cell receptor (beta chain) was found in a study of CD8 T cells in ankylosing spondylitis. Study outcomes and limitations: A TCR beta motif of fewer than ten highly homologous variants seemed to mark ankylosing spondylitis blood. Enrichment of disease-linked clones was reportedly significant in matched ankylosing spondylitis synovial fluid.

This clonotype was detected only a few times. The target antigen is unknown. It was by quantitative 5'-RACE with molecular barcodes that TCR beta libraries were made. TCRdb processed the 5' RACE reads anew with MiXCR; each CDR3 protein has one entry. The table has 220,000 or so distinct CDR3 sequences, approximately 20% seen once; the top ten hold about 42%. CDR3 length: 11 amino acids. The V and J ends lost 4 bases and 4 bases respectively, with 8 bases between them. Germline CDR1 and CDR2: DFQATT and SNEGSKA (reference sequence). The genes are TRBV20-1 and TRBJ2-7; no clear D. The sample comprised blood, either unsorted or a sorted T cell fraction (not recorded which). This receptor was identified in a male donor with ankylosing spondylitis. The CDR3 reads CSATGLYEQYF. The CDR3 coding sequence is TGCAGTGCTACCGGCTTATACGAGCAGTACTTC.